Listed here is a single T cell receptor (beta chain). Sequencing used immunoSEQ multiplex PCR; TCRdb keeps in-frame clones, though not all of them. The sample consists of some 2 million clones, 90% to 95% of them appearing once. The sample comes from a study of shared clonotypes between healthy human individuals. Per the germline V gene, CDR1 is SQVTM and CDR2 is ANQGSEA. The length of the CDR3 is 14 residues. Trimming took 6 bases from V and 0 from J, leaving 12 bases between them. The chain links TRBV29-1 to TRBJ1-3; a possible D gene is TRBD1 (5 bases). The sample taken for sequencing was naive CD4+ T cells sorted from blood. Subset specified: CD45RA+ positively selected. The clonotype originates from a man aged 18 to 29 in good health. CDR3 in DNA: TGCAGCGTCGCTCGACAGTTCTCTGGAAACACCATATATTTT. Its protein is CSVARQFSGNTIYF.